The 28 T cell receptor beta chains reported below all come from one sample, sequenced in a study of neurological immune-mediated disorders. The time point: longitudinal time-point 1 (baseline). TCRdb used MiXCR to reprocess the 5' RACE reads, holding one entry per CDR3 protein. The data show around 37,000 distinct CDR3 sequences, around 2.9% seen once. Sequencing was done on a sample of PBMCs. The receptor set was obtained from a woman aged 55-75 years with multiple sclerosis.

This clonotype has ten or more counts. The chain uses TRBV5-1 and TRBJ1-6, with D possibly matching TRBD1 (6 bases). The CDR3 spans 13 residues. Germline V gene data show CDR1 as SGHRS and CDR2 as YFSETQ. V was clipped by 4 bases and J by 11 bases, with 13 bases between them. CDR3 residues: CASSLPGVPPLHF. As DNA, the CDR3 is TGCGCCAGCAGCCTGCCAGGGGTCCCACCCCTCCACTTT. Full variable domain (missing parts from reference TRBV5-1 and TRBJ1-6): KAGVTQTPRYLIKTRGQQVTLSCSPISGHRSVSWYQQTPGQGLQFLFEYFSETQRNKGNFPGRFSGRQFSNSRSEMNVSTLELGDSALYLCASSLPGVPPLHFGNGTRLTVT.

This clonotype occurred many times. V usage is TRBV4-1 and J usage is TRBJ2-5; D uncertain. Deletions cut 3 bases from V and 5 bases from J, with 13 bases between. This CDR3 comprises 14 residues. Germline V CDR1 and CDR2: MGHRA, YSYEKL. CDR3 sequence reads: CASSHLPQLETQYF. The CDR3 DNA sequence: TGCGCCAGCAGCCATCTTCCCCAGCTGGAGACCCAGTACTTC.

The table lists this clonotype with many counts. The V gene is TRBV6-1, the J gene TRBJ2-2; 7 bases fit TRBD2. Trimming cost V 6 bases and J 1 base; bases outside gene matches: 5. The CDR3 consists of 15 residues. Germline CDR1 and CDR2: MNHNS and SASEGT. CDR3 nucleotides: TGTGCCAGCAGCCCCTTAGCGGGGAACACCGGGGAGCTGTTTTTT. This translates into CASSPLAGNTGELFF.

This clonotype has a count of ten or more. The rearrangement links TRBV20-1 to TRBJ1-1; D is undetermined. This CDR3 has 12 residues. V lost 3 bases to trimming and J lost 0 bases, with 5 bases between them. CDR1 DFQATT and CDR2 SNEGSKA come from the germline V gene (reference sequence). CDR3 region: CSASFVNTEAFF. In DNA, the CDR3 is TGCAGTGCTAGTTTCGTGAACACTGAAGCTTTCTTT.

This clonotype was seen at least ten times. The gene calls are TRBV7-2 and TRBJ1-2; TRBD1 agrees at 8 bases. In germline, CDR1 is SGHTA, CDR2 FQGNSA. The CDR3 extends over 13 amino acids. V shed 3 bases, J shed 8 bases, and the junction held 5 bases outside the gene matches. The CDR3 DNA is TGTGCCAGCAGCTTGGACAGGGTGGGGGGCTACACCTTC. Its protein product is CASSLDRVGGYTF. Using reference TRBV7-2 and TRBJ1-2 for the parts outside the CDR3, the full variable domain is GAGVSQSPSNKVTEKGKDVELRCDPISGHTALYWYRQSLGQGLEFLIYFQGNSAPDKSGLPSDRFSAERTGGSVSTLTIQRTQQEDSAVYLCASSLDRVGGYTFGSGTRLTVV.

This clonotype has at least ten counts. The V and J genes are TRBV20-1 and TRBJ2-3; the match to TRBD2 covers 7 bases. CDR3 length: 12 residues. The germline CDR1 and CDR2 sequences are DFQATT and SNEGSKA (reference sequence). With 3 bases clipped from V and 4 bases from J, the junction kept 1 base outside the gene matches. CDR3 protein: CSARGGADTQYF. DNA of the CDR3: TGCAGTGCTAGGGGAGGGGCAGATACGCAGTATTTT.

This clonotype has ten or more counts. This chain joins TRBV3-1 and TRBJ1-6, with D possibly TRBD1 on 5 matching bases. In germline, CDR1 is LGHDT, CDR2 YNNKEL (reference sequence). The length of the CDR3 is 16 residues. Trimming stripped 5 bases from V and 0 bases from J, with 11 bases between. The CDR3: CASSSWGSSYNSPLHF. For the CDR3, the DNA is TGTGCCAGCAGCTCATGGGGGAGCTCCTATAATTCACCCCTCCACTTT.

Many counts were recorded for this clonotype. This rearrangement joins TRBV12-3 or TRBV12-4 to TRBJ1-2; D might be TRBD1 (6 bases). This CDR3 has 15 residues. Trimming removed 6 bases from V and 7 bases from J, with 21 bases in between. CDR3 sequence (DNA): TGTGCCAGCAGCTTTGGGAGTGGGGGCCCGGGTGGCTACACCTTC. Translating it yields CASSFGSGGPGGYTF.

By share, this clonotype counts as medium-sized. The V gene is TRBV5-4, the J gene TRBJ1-1, with 10 bases lining up with TRBD1. Germline V gene sequence: CDR1 SGHNT, CDR2 YYREEE (reference sequence). Trimming at V came to 0 bases and at J to 3 bases, leaving 2 bases not matched to a gene. The CDR3 consists of 15 residues. The CDR3 sequence: CASSLDGTGDTEAFF. CDR3 DNA: TGTGCCAGCAGCTTGGACGGGACAGGGGACACTGAAGCTTTCTTT.

This clonotype came up many times. This chain links TRBV24-1 with TRBJ2-5, with TRBD2 as a possible D gene (6 bases). The length of the CDR3 is 15 residues. Germline V lookup: CDR1 KGHDR, CDR2 SFDVKD. V lost 2 bases to trimming and J lost 2 bases, with 11 bases between them. CDR3 nucleotide sequence: TGTGCCACCAGTGATTCGCGGGACTCTCAAGAGACCCAGTACTTC. Its protein product is CATSDSRDSQETQYF.

This clonotype was seen many times. The CDR3 nucleotides read TGCGCCAGCAGCCAAGATTCAGGTGGGGTTAGCAATCAGCCCCAGCATTTT. It is translated as CASSQDSGGVSNQPQHF. The J gene is TRBJ1-5, the V gene TRBV4-1; D not certain. The V end lost 0 bases, the J end lost 0 bases, and 12 bases lay between the germline ends. The CDR3 loop spans 17 amino acids. CDR1 is MGHRA, CDR2 YSYEKL, per germline.

This clonotype is judged medium-sized (0.01 to 0.1%). The chain employs TRBV14 and TRBJ2-2; TRBD2 is a possible D gene (6 bases). The germline V and J ends were trimmed by 2 bases and 4 bases, with 11 bases remaining between them. The germline CDR1 and CDR2 sequences are SGHDN and FVKESK. The CDR3 runs to 15 residues. CDR3 amino acids: CASSQLARGTGELFF. CDR3 sequence (DNA): TGTGCCAGCAGCCAATTGGCGCGGGGCACCGGGGAGCTGTTTTTT. Filled out from reference TRBV14 and TRBJ2-2, the complete variable domain reads EAGVTQFPSHSVIEKGQTVTLRCDPISGHDNLYWYRRVMGKEIKFLLHFVKESKQDESGMPNNRFLAERTGGTYSTLKVQPAELEDSGVYFCASSQLARGTGELFFGEGSRLTVL.

This clonotype is termed medium-sized. V usage is TRBV7-2 and J usage is TRBJ2-7, with TRBD1 matching over 12 bases. The CDR3 contains 15 residues. Looked up from germline, CDR1 is SGHTA and CDR2 is FQGNSA. V lost 3 bases to trimming and J lost 6 bases; unmatched junction nucleotides: 6. The CDR3 nucleotides are TGTGCCAGCAGCTTTGGGACAGGGGGCGCGTCCGAGCAGTACTTC. Its translation: CASSFGTGGASEQYF.

This clonotype was seen repeatedly, ten times or more. The chain joins TRBV20-1 to TRBJ2-1; D not certain. V was clipped by 6 bases and J by 6 bases, with 12 bases between them. This CDR3 has 12 residues. In germline, CDR1 is DFQATT, CDR2 SNEGSKA (reference sequence). CDR3 sequence (DNA): TGCAGTGCCCCAAAGGTTGTCAATGAGCAGTTCTTC. It translates to CSAPKVVNEQFF.

This clonotype was seen many times. V gene TRBV20-1 combines with J gene TRBJ1-1, with D hard to call. The CDR3 is 14 residues long. The V and J ends lost 3 bases and 0 bases respectively, with 11 bases between them. From germline, CDR1 is DFQATT and CDR2 SNEGSKA (reference sequence). CDR3 sequence: CSARETPMNTEAFF. The CDR3 DNA reads as TGCAGTGCTAGGGAAACGCCTATGAACACTGAAGCTTTCTTT.

This clonotype has more than one count but fewer than ten. The chain links TRBV20-1 to TRBJ2-1; D is perhaps TRBD1 (5 bases). Germline V lookup: CDR1 DFQATT, CDR2 SNEGSKA (reference sequence). V lost 6 bases and J 8 bases, leaving 17 bases between the germline ends. CDR3 length: 13 residues. Written as DNA, the CDR3 is TGCAGTGCATGGTTAGGCGTCAGGGATGAGCAGTTCTTC. This sequence encodes CSAWLGVRDEQFF.

This clonotype was detected ten times or more. The rearrangement links TRBV12-3 or TRBV12-4 to TRBJ2-1; D gene unclear. The CDR3 loop spans 17 amino acids. Trimming took off 5 bases at V and 4 bases at J, with 21 bases between the two ends. The CDR3 is CASSPPVSTLYYNEQFF. CDR3 nucleotides: TGTGCCAGCAGTCCACCGGTTAGCACACTTTATTACAATGAGCAGTTCTTC.

This clonotype showed up many times. The gene calls are TRBV6-5 and TRBJ2-4; TRBD2 might be the D (6 bases). The CDR3 totals 20 residues. CDR1 and CDR2 from the germline V gene are MNHEY and SVGAGI. V gave up 0 bases and J gave up 1 base, with 22 bases separating them. The CDR3 protein is CASSYSTSGFEGLAKNIQYF. The DNA for the CDR3 is TGTGCCAGCAGTTACTCGACTAGTGGGTTTGAAGGTTTGGCCAAAAACATTCAGTACTTC.

This clonotype was seen many times. This chain links TRBV20-1 with TRBJ2-7, with 8 bases matching TRBD2. The CDR3 covers 14 residues. The germline gives CDR1 DFQATT, CDR2 SNEGSKA (reference sequence). Germline trimming cut 6 bases from V and 0 bases from J; bases unmatched to any gene: 7. Here the CDR3 reads CSAHGAGVSYEQYF. The DNA of the CDR3 is TGCAGTGCCCATGGAGCGGGGGTCTCCTACGAGCAGTACTTC.

This clonotype was observed at least ten times. The J gene is TRBJ1-5, the V gene TRBV5-8; D is ambiguous. Per germline, CDR1 SGHTS and CDR2 YDEGEE. CDR3 length: 15 amino acids. Trimming took 0 bases from V and 0 from J, leaving 7 bases between them. As DNA, the CDR3 is TGTGCCAGCAGCTTGGCCCTGAATAGCAATCAGCCCCAGCATTTT. It translates to CASSLALNSNQPQHF.

This clonotype was recorded many times. The genes are TRBV9 and TRBJ1-2, with TRBD1 identical over 12 bases. This CDR3 has 19 residues. J was trimmed by 6 bases and V by 4 bases; bases with no gene match: 19. In germline, CDR1 is SGDLS, CDR2 YYNGEE. CDR3 sequence (DNA): TGTGCCAGCAGCCTACAGCCGGGACAGGGGGCGAGTCCCCCGGATGGCTACACCTTC. Translated: CASSLQPGQGASPPDGYTF.

This clonotype was seen repeatedly, ten times or more. As DNA, the CDR3 is TGTGCCAGCAGCCGAACGGGACTAGAAACTGAGCAGTTCTTC. Residues: CASSRTGLETEQFF. The chain employs TRBV12-3 or TRBV12-4 and TRBJ2-1; 8 bases align to TRBD2. This CDR3 has 14 amino acids. V dropped 6 bases and J dropped 9; count of bases not matched to a gene: 10.

This clonotype was found many times. The rearrangement uses TRBV12-3 or TRBV12-4 and TRBJ2-7; the D call may be TRBD1 or TRBD2 (6 bases each). V lost 5 bases to trimming and J lost 3 bases, with 14 bases between them. This CDR3 is 14 amino acids long. The CDR3 bases are TGTGCCAGCAGTCAACAGGGAGGAGGCTACGAGCAGTACTTC. Translating gives CASSQQGGGYEQYF.

This clonotype was recorded many times. The genes are TRBV20-1 and TRBJ2-5, with D possibly matching TRBD1 (6 bases). The CDR3 spans 15 residues. Between the trimmed V and J ends, which lost 0 bases and 6 bases, there was a span of 17 bases. Germline assignment: CDR1 DFQATT and CDR2 SNEGSKA (reference sequence). Here the CDR3 DNA reads TGCAGTGCTAGAGATGAACGAGGACAGTCGAAGACCCAGTACTTC. Residues: CSARDERGQSKTQYF.

The sample holds many counts of this clonotype. The V gene is TRBV7-9, the J gene TRBJ1-6; no definite D call. CDR3 size: 16 residues. Germline assignment: CDR1 SEHNR and CDR2 FQNEAQ (reference sequence). Between the trimmed V and J ends, which lost 0 bases and 1 base, there was a span of 7 bases. The CDR3 bases are TGTGCCAGCAGCTTAGCTTTGGGGTCCTATAATTCACCCCTCCACTTT. Its translation is CASSLALGSYNSPLHF.

In this sample, this clonotype turned up many times. This chain links TRBV20-1 with TRBJ1-4, with 7 bases matching TRBD1. CDR1 and CDR2 (germline): DFQATT, SNEGSKA (reference sequence). After removal of 3 bases from V and 4 bases from J, the junction contained 2 bases not matched to a gene. CDR3 length: 13 amino acids. CDR3 DNA: TGCAGTGCTAGTCGGGACAGTAATGAAAAACTGTTTTTT. The encoded protein is CSASRDSNEKLFF.

This clonotype came up many times. V usage is TRBV7-8 and J usage is TRBJ1-5; D remains unclear. CDR1 and CDR2 from the germline V gene are SGHVS and FQNEAQ. The CDR3 runs 16 residues. Deletions cut 4 bases from V and 0 bases from J, with 13 bases between. CDR3 in DNA: TGTGCCAGCAGCTCCCGAGGCGGCTATAGCAATCAGCCCCAGCATTTT. This sequence encodes CASSSRGGYSNQPQHF.

This clonotype was counted ten times or more. The rearrangement uses TRBV6-5 and TRBJ2-7; TRBD2 agrees at 12 bases. Germline CDR1 and CDR2: MNHEY and SVGAGI. CDR3 length equals 17 residues. The V gene end was trimmed by 2 bases and the J gene end by 0 bases; junction bases not matched to a gene: 5. CDR3 protein: CASSYRLAGGFSYEQYF. The CDR3, as DNA: TGTGCCAGCAGTTACCGGCTAGCGGGGGGGTTCTCCTACGAGCAGTACTTC.